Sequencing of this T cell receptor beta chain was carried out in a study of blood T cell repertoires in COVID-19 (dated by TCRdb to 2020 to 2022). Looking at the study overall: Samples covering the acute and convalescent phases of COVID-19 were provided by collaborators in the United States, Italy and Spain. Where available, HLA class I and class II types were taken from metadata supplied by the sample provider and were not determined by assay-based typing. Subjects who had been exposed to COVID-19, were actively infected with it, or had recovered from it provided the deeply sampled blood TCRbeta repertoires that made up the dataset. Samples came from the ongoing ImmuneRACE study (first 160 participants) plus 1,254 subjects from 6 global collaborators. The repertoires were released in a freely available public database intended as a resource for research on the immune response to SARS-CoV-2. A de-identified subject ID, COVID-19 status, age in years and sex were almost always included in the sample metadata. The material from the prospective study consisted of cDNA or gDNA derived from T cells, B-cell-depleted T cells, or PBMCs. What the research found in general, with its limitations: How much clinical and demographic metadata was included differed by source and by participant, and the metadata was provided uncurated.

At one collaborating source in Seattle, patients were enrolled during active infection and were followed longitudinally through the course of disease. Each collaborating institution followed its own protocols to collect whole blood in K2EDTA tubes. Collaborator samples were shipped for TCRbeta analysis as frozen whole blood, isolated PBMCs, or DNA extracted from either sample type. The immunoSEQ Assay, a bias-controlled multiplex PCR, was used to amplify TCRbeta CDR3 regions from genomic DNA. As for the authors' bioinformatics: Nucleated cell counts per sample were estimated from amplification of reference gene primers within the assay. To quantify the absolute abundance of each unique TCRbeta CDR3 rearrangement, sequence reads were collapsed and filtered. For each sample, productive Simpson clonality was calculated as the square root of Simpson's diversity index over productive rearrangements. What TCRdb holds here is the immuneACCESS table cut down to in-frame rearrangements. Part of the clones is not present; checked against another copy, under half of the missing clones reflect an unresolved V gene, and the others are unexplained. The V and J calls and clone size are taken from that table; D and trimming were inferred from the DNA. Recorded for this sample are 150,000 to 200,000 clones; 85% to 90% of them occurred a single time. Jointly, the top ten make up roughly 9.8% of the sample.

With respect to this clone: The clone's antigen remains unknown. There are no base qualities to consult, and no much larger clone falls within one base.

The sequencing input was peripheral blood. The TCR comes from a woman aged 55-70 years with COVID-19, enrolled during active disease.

The sequenced DNA: TGTGCCAGCAGAAACAGGGGCCCAAATAATGAAAAACTGTTTTTT. This is translated as CASRNRGPNNEKLFF. In this chain, TRBV28 is recombined with TRBJ1-4; TRBD1 matches 7 bases in the middle. Measured from the cysteine to the phenylalanine, the CDR3 is 15 residues long. Only the CDR3 part of the read is kept: 45 bases, read in frame from the first base. Trimming removed 6 bases from V and 4 bases from J; the gene matches leave 8 bases unexplained. CDR1 and CDR2 were assigned from the germline V gene as MDHEN and SYDVKM.